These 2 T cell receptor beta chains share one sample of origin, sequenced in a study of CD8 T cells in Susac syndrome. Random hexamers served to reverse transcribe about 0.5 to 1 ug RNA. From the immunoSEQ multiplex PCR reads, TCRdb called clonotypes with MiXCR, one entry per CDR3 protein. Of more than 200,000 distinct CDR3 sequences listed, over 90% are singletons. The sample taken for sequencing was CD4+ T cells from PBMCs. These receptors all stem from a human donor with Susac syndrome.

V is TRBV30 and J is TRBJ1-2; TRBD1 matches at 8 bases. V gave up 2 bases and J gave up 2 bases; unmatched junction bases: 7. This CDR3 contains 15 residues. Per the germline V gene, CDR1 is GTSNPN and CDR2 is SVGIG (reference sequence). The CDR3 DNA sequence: TGTGCCTGGAGTCCGGACAGGGCGACAAACTATGGCTACACCTTC. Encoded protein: CAWSPDRATNYGYTF.

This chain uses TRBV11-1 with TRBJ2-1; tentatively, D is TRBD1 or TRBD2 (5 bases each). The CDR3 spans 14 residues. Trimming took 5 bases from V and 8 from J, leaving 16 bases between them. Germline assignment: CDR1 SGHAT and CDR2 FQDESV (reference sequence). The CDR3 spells CASSRDAAFDEQFF. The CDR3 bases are TGTGCCAGCAGCCGGGACGCCGCTTTCGATGAGCAGTTCTTC.